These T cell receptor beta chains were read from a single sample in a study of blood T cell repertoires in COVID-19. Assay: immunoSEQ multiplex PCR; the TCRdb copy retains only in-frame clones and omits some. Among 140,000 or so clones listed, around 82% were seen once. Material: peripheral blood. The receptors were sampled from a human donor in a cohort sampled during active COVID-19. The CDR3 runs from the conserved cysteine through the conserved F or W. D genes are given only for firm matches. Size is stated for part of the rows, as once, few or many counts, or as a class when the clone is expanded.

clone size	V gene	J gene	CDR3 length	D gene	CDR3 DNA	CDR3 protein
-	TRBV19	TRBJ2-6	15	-	TGTGCCAGTAGTATAGCGGGCTCTGGGGCCAACGTCCTGACTTTC	CASSIAGSGANVLTF
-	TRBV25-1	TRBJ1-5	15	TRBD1	TGTGCCAGCAGTGATACGGGACAGGGCAATCAGCCCCAGCATTTT	CASSDTGQGNQPQHF
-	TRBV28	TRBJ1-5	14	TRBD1	TGTGCCAGCAGAGGCGGGACAGGTGGTCAGCCCCAGCATTTT	CASRGGTGGQPQHF
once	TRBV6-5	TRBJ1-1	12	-	TGTGCCAGCAGAAGGGGTGACACTGAAGCTTTCTTT	CASRRGDTEAFF
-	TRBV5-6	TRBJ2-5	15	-	TGTGCCAGCAGCCGAACTGGACGGGAACAAGAGACCCAGTACTTC	CASSRTGREQETQYF
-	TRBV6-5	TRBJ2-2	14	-	TGTGCCAGCAGCCCGTCGACAGGCACCGGGGAGCTGTTTTTT	CASSPSTGTGELFF
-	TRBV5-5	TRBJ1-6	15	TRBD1	TGTGCCAGCCGATCTGCCGGGACAGGGGGCTCACCCCTCCACTTT	CASRSAGTGGSPLHF
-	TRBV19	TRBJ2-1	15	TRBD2	TGTGCCAGTAGGACTAGCGGGGGGGCCTACAATGAGCAGTTCTTC	CASRTSGGAYNEQFF
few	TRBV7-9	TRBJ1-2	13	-	TGTGCCAGCAGCTCCCACAGGGATCGTGGCTACACCTTC	CASSSHRDRGYTF
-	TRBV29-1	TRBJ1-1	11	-	TGCAGCGTTAGTTTCGGCACTGAAGCTTTCTTT	CSVSFGTEAFF
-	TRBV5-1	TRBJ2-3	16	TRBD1	TGCGCCAGCAGCTGGGACGGACAGGGGCTCCCAGATACGCAGTATTTT	CASSWDGQGLPDTQYF